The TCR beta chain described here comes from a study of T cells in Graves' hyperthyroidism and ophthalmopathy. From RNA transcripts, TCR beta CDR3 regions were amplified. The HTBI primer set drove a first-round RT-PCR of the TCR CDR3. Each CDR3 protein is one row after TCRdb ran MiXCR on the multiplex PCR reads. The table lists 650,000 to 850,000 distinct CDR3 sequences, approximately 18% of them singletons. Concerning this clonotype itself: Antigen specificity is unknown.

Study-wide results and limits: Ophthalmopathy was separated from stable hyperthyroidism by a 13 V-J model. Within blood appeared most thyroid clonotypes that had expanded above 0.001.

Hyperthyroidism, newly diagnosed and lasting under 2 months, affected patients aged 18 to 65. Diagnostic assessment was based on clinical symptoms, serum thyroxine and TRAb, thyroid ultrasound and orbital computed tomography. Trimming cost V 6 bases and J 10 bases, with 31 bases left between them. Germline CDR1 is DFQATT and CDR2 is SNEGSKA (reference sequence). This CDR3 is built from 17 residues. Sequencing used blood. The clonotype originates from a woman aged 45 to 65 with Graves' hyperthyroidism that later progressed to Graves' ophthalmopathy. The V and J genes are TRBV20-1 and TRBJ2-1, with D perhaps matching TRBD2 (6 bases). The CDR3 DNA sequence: TGCAGTGCCTACAAGAGTACGGGGGTATTCTACAATGAAGAGCAGTTCTTC. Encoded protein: CSAYKSTGVFYNEEQFF.